A single sample is the source of the 30 T cell receptor beta chains below, sequenced in a study of OX40 agonist ivuxolimab in advanced cancers. Assay used: immunoSEQ multiplex PCR; TCRdb lists only in-frame clones, some missing. The table shows under 80,000 clones, with 88% occurring only once. Sequenced material: CD4+ or CD8+ T cells sorted from blood, taken in a trial of the OX40 agonist ivuxolimab. These receptors all come from an adult with an advanced solid tumor such as melanoma, head and neck, liver or kidney cancer.

The gene calls are TRBV12-5 and TRBJ2-7; 9 bases map to TRBD2. The germline V gene has CDR1 LGHNT and CDR2 FRNRAP. This CDR3 contains 16 residues. With V trimmed by 5 bases and J by 1 base, 9 bases remained unmatched. Written as DNA, the CDR3 is TGTGCTAGTGGTCCGAGACTAGCGGAAAATTCCTACGAGCAGTACTTC. This translates into CASGPRLAENSYEQYF.

The chain combines TRBV5-6 with TRBJ1-3; D uncertain. Germline lookup yields CDR1 SGHDT and CDR2 YYEEEE. The V end lost 2 bases, the J end lost 2 bases, and 8 bases lay between the germline ends. The CDR3 covers 14 residues. This chain's CDR3 is CASSFPLAGNTIYF. For the CDR3, the DNA is TGTGCCAGCAGCTTCCCGTTAGCTGGAAACACCATATATTTT.

The CDR3 sequence: CASTVDRGGKGQYF. In nucleotides, the CDR3 is TGTGCCAGCACCGTGGACAGGGGCGGGAAAGGCCAGTACTTC. The rearrangement uses TRBV2 and TRBJ2-5; 9 positions agree with TRBD1. Trimming took 7 bases from V and 10 from J; bases not matched to a gene: 13. Per germline, CDR1 SNHLY and CDR2 FYNNEI. This CDR3 comprises 14 residues.

V usage is TRBV18 and J usage is TRBJ1-3; no definite D call. V shed 0 bases and J shed 0 bases, with 12 bases lying between them. The CDR3 extends over 17 amino acids. Germline CDR1 reads KGHSH; CDR2 reads LQKENI. CDR3 nucleotide sequence: TGTGCCAGCTCACCACCCTCCGAAAGGTTCTCTGGAAACACCATATATTTT. It encodes CASSPPSERFSGNTIYF.

This rearrangement joins TRBV27 to TRBJ1-4; D remains unclear. This CDR3 region has 16 residues. V shed 6 bases and J shed 1 base, with 15 bases lying between them. Germline values: CDR1 MNHEY, CDR2 SMNVEV (reference sequence). The CDR3 DNA follows: TGTGCCAGCAGCCAAGGGCCATTTAGAACTAATGAAAAACTGTTTTTT. It yields the protein CASSQGPFRTNEKLFF.

This chain connects TRBV10-3 to TRBJ1-4; possible D gene TRBD1, 6 bases. CDR3 length: 14 amino acids. V lost 4 bases and J 5 bases, leaving 11 bases between the germline ends. CDR1 and CDR2 from the germline V gene are ENHRY and SYGVKD. The CDR3 coding sequence is TGTGCCATCAGTGGGGGCACAGGGAATGAAAAACTGTTTTTT. Encoded protein: CAISGGTGNEKLFF.

The CDR3, as DNA: TGTGCCAGCTCACCACCAGGGACGCCCTACGAGCAGTACTTC. Translating gives CASSPPGTPYEQYF. V and J are TRBV18 and TRBJ2-7; possibly TRBD1 or TRBD2 for D (5 bases each). Trimming removed 0 bases from V and 2 bases from J, with 8 bases in between. Germline values: CDR1 KGHSH, CDR2 LQKENI. CDR3 length: 14 residues. Variable domain in full (rest from reference TRBV18 and TRBJ2-7): NAGVMQNPRHLVRRRGQEARLRCSPMKGHSHVYWYRQLPEEGLKFMVYLQKENIIDESGMPKERFSAEFPKEGPSILRIQQVVRGDSAAYFCASSPPGTPYEQYFGPGTRLTVT.

This rearrangement joins TRBV30 to TRBJ2-1, with 11 nucleotides matching TRBD2. The CDR3 extends over 16 amino acids. Looked up from germline, CDR1 is GTSNPN and CDR2 is SVGIG (reference sequence). The V and J ends lost 5 bases and 5 bases, in that order; junction bases with no gene match: 11. The CDR3: CAWLSQGTSGHNEQFF. The CDR3 coding sequence is TGTGCCTGGCTAAGCCAAGGGACTAGCGGCCACAATGAGCAGTTCTTC.

The gene calls are TRBV2 and TRBJ1-3, with D possibly matching TRBD1 (5 bases). Trimming shortened V by 5 bases and J by 4 bases, and 9 bases separated the two germline ends. The germline V gene encodes CDR1 SNHLY and CDR2 FYNNEI. The CDR3 is 13 residues long. The CDR3 nucleotides read TGTGCCAGCAGTCAGGGACCGGGAAACACCATATATTTT. Translating gives CASSQGPGNTIYF.

The chain uses TRBV10-3 and TRBJ2-2; D uncertain. The CDR3 spans 13 residues. Germline V CDR1 and CDR2: ENHRY, SYGVKD. V was trimmed by 10 bases and J by 0 bases, leaving 9 bases between them. CDR3 nucleotide sequence: TGTGCCAGGAAAGATGCGAACACCGGGGAGCTGTTTTTT. Amino acid sequence: CARKDANTGELFF.

This chain links TRBV19 with TRBJ2-1; D not resolved. The ends were cut back, 3 bases at V and 6 bases at J, with 12 bases in the middle. The CDR3 is made up of 14 amino acids. In germline, CDR1 is LNHDA, CDR2 SQIVND (reference sequence). DNA of the CDR3: TGTGCCAGTAGTATGTGGCAGATTGGCAATGAGCAGTTCTTC. This gives the protein CASSMWQIGNEQFF.

This chain links TRBV18 with TRBJ1-1; D call uncertain. CDR1 and CDR2 from the germline V gene are KGHSH and LQKENI. The CDR3 runs to 14 residues. The V end was cut by 2 bases, the J end by 0 bases, with 7 bases between. The CDR3 sequence: CASSPTVMNTEAFF. CDR3 DNA: TGTGCCAGCTCACCAACAGTGATGAACACTGAAGCTTTCTTT.

The gene calls are TRBV11-2 and TRBJ2-3; the match to TRBD2 covers 10 bases. The CDR3 is 16 amino acids. Losses at the gene ends were 1 base for V and 3 bases for J; bases not matched to a gene: 4. CDR1 is SGHAT and CDR2 is FQNNGV in the germline V gene. CDR3: CASSLGAGGPTDTQYF. The CDR3 coding sequence is TGTGCCAGCAGCTTAGGAGCGGGAGGGCCGACAGATACGCAGTATTTT.

The chain couples TRBV6-6 to TRBJ2-7; perhaps TRBD1 as D (6 bases). The CDR3 runs 15 residues. V dropped 5 bases and J dropped 3 bases, with 17 bases sitting between them. CDR1 and CDR2 from the germline V gene are MNHNY and SVGAGI (reference sequence). This CDR3 is CASSTHRDLDYEQYF. CDR3 coding DNA: TGTGCCAGCAGTACCCACAGGGATTTAGACTACGAGCAGTACTTC.

CDR3 nucleotides: TGTGCCAGCAACCCAGGGGGCTCAGATACGCAGTATTTT. The encoded protein is CASNPGGSDTQYF. The chain links TRBV6-1 to TRBJ2-3; TRBD1 aligns across 8 bases. V trimming: 7 bases; J trimming: 4 bases; junction bases outside the gene matches: 4. Germline-derived CDR1 and CDR2 are MNHNS and SASEGT. The CDR3 has 13 amino acids.

This clone was recorded a few times. The chain couples TRBV28 to TRBJ1-5; the D gene is possibly TRBD1 (6 bases). Between the trimmed V and J ends, which lost 6 bases and 2 bases, there was a span of 17 bases. The CDR3 has 16 amino acids. CDR1 and CDR2 from the germline V gene are MDHEN and SYDVKM. The DNA of the CDR3 is TGTGCCAGCAGACTAGGAGGCAGGGGCGGCAATCAGCCCCAGCATTTT. It encodes CASRLGGRGGNQPQHF.

V is TRBV5-4 and J is TRBJ2-5; 8 bases are shared with TRBD1. Looked up from germline, CDR1 is SGHNT and CDR2 is YYREEE (reference sequence). The CDR3 sequence is 14 residues long. Germline trimming cut 0 bases from V and 3 bases from J; bases unmatched to any gene: 1. CDR3 protein: CASSLVDREETQYF. In DNA form, the CDR3 reads TGTGCCAGCAGCTTGGTGGACAGGGAAGAGACCCAGTACTTC. Full variable domain (missing parts from reference TRBV5-4 and TRBJ2-5): ETGVTQSPTHLIKTRGQQVTLRCSSQSGHNTVSWYQQALGQGPQFIFQYYREEENGRGNFPPRFSGLQFPNYSSELNVNALELDDSALYLCASSLVDREETQYFGPGTRLLVL.

The gene calls are TRBV15 and TRBJ1-1; tentatively, D is TRBD1 (5 bases). Trimming took 5 bases from V and 1 from J, leaving 17 bases between them. This CDR3 region has 16 residues. From germline, CDR1 is LNHNV and CDR2 YYDKDF (reference sequence). The CDR3 DNA sequence: TGTGCCACCAGCCCGGGAGGAGGGGACCGGAACACTGAAGCTTTCTTT. Translation: CATSPGGGDRNTEAFF.

The chain recombines TRBV7-9 with TRBJ2-1, with 10 bases identical to TRBD1. CDR1 and CDR2 from the germline V gene are SEHNR and FQNEAQ (reference sequence). The V gene end was trimmed by 5 bases and the J gene end by 10 bases; junction bases not matched to a gene: 8. The CDR3 length is 14 residues. In DNA, the CDR3 is TGTGCCAGCAGCACGGGACAGGGGCGAGGAGAGCAGTTCTTC. It is translated as CASSTGQGRGEQFF.

The chain joins TRBV29-1 to TRBJ2-2; D gene ambiguous. CDR1 is SQVTM and CDR2 is ANQGSEA in the germline V gene. The V gene lost 3 bases and the J gene lost 5 bases, with 13 bases spanning the gap. This CDR3 comprises 14 residues. CDR3 residues: CSVDVAEQTGELFF. In DNA, the CDR3 is TGCAGCGTTGATGTGGCAGAACAAACCGGGGAGCTGTTTTTT.

The chain recombines TRBV7-3 with TRBJ2-1; TRBD2 matches 9 bases. The V gene's germline CDR1 is SGHTA and CDR2 FQGTGA. The CDR3 covers 14 residues. V lost 5 bases to trimming and J lost 7 bases; unmatched junction nucleotides: 6. DNA for the CDR3: TGTGCCAGCAGCCTCACCCTAGCGGGGAATGAGCAGTTCTTC. Translation gives CASSLTLAGNEQFF.

This chain links TRBV10-2 with TRBJ2-5; the match to TRBD2 covers 9 bases. The end of the DNA aligns better with TRBJ2-7, so the J call may be wrong. Germline values: CDR1 WSHSY, CDR2 SAAADI. CDR3 length: 13 residues. Here the CDR3 reads CASRGAGGYEQYF. CDR3 DNA: TGCGCCAGCAGGGGAGCGGGGGGTTACGAGCAGTACTTC.

The genes are TRBV29-1 and TRBJ1-1, with a tentative D call TRBD1 (6 bases). The CDR3 totals 13 residues. Deletions cut 6 bases from V and 0 bases from J, with 11 bases between. Germline V lookup: CDR1 SQVTM, CDR2 ANQGSEA. The CDR3 is CSVTRDMNTEAFF. The CDR3 region has the DNA TGCAGCGTGACCCGGGACATGAACACTGAAGCTTTCTTT. The full variable domain, rest sourced from reference TRBV29-1 and TRBJ1-1, is SAVISQKPSRDICQRGTSLTIQCQVDSQVTMMFWYRQQPGQSLTLIATANQGSEATYESGFVIDKFPISRPNLTFSTLTVSNMSPEDSSIYLCSVTRDMNTEAFFGQGTRLTVV.

V usage is TRBV19 and J usage is TRBJ2-7, with D perhaps matching TRBD1 (6 bases). From germline, CDR1 is LNHDA and CDR2 SQIVND (reference sequence). The V end was cut by 4 bases, the J end by 8 bases, with 18 bases between. The length of the CDR3 is 14 residues. The CDR3 DNA reads as TGTGCCAGTAGTAAACAGGGCAATTCCCCCAAGCAGTACTTC. Protein: CASSKQGNSPKQYF.

In its sample, this clone was seen a few times. The CDR3 bases are TGTGCCAGCAGCCCAGGACAGTACACCGGGGAGCTGTTTTTT. Its translation: CASSPGQYTGELFF. The V gene is TRBV11-1, the J gene TRBJ2-2; a weak D match, TRBD1 (6 bases). The CDR3 length is 14 residues. Trimming shortened V by 5 bases and J by 3 bases, and 10 bases separated the two germline ends. In germline, CDR1 is SGHAT, CDR2 FQDESV (reference sequence).

This chain joins TRBV5-6 and TRBJ2-1; D uncertain. Per germline, CDR1 SGHDT and CDR2 YYEEEE. V shed 0 bases and J shed 7 bases, with 5 bases lying between them. The CDR3 has 12 amino acids. In DNA, the CDR3 is TGTGCCAGCAGCTTGGTGTCGAATGAGCAGTTCTTC. Amino acid sequence: CASSLVSNEQFF.

V usage is TRBV6-1 and J usage is TRBJ1-3; D is undetermined. There are 13 residues in the CDR3. Trimming left V 8 bases short and J 0 bases short, with 8 bases between. From germline, CDR1 is MNHNS and CDR2 SASEGT. The CDR3 is CASPKDSGNTIYF. The CDR3 bases are TGTGCCAGCCCGAAGGACTCTGGAAACACCATATATTTT.

Written as DNA, the CDR3 is TGCGCCAGCACCTCCTTAGGGGATACGCAGTATTTT. It specifies CASTSLGDTQYF. The chain links TRBV10-2 to TRBJ2-3; no definite D call. From germline, CDR1 is WSHSY and CDR2 SAAADI. This CDR3 is 12 amino acids long. V gave up 7 bases and J gave up 6 bases, with 11 bases separating them.

The chain carries TRBV15 and TRBJ1-4; unclear D gene. Germline CDR1 LNHNV, CDR2 YYDKDF (reference sequence). V lost 1 base and J 5 bases, leaving 8 bases between the germline ends. The CDR3 is 14 amino acids. CDR3: CATSRGQQNEKLFF. The CDR3 DNA reads as TGTGCCACCAGCAGAGGCCAGCAGAATGAAAAACTGTTTTTT.

This chain connects TRBV6-1 to TRBJ2-2, with D maybe TRBD1 (5 bases). Trimming took 7 bases from V and 11 from J, leaving 17 bases between them. The CDR3 has 13 residues. CDR1 and CDR2 (germline): MNHNS, SASEGT. DNA of the CDR3: TGTGCCAGCACTCCAGGGATTTTCGAAGAGCTGTTTTTT. Translated: CASTPGIFEELFF.